This section outlines one T cell receptor (beta chain) sequence together with its context. The antigen remains undetermined. Documented time point: patch test 3, about 24 weeks after DPC sensitization. Treatment given: therapeutic diphenylcyclopropenone sensitization with weekly scalp DPC. The data were obtained in a study of human T cells and chemical hapten exposure. Study summary: Predominantly women, the patients had alopecia areata, totalis or universalis. Study-wide results and caveats: TCRs at a frequency above 1 in 1000 stayed unchanged with DPC sensitization.

Trimming left V 8 bases short and J 1 base short, with 16 bases between. The CDR3 sequence is 15 residues long. Germline V gene sequence: CDR1 MDHEN, CDR2 SYDVKM. A single record per CDR3 protein comes from TCRdb applying MiXCR to the RACE reads. The sample includes roughly 100,000 distinct CDR3 sequences, 30% to 35% seen only once; the top ten take 2.5% to 3%. The sequence came from a middle-aged man with alopecia areata. Some clones in this sample may be carry-over from other donors' samples. This chain uses TRBV28 with TRBJ2-3, with D possibly matching TRBD2 (6 bases). This specimen was whole blood, taken in connection with sensitization to the hapten diphenylcyclopropenone (DPC). In DNA form, the CDR3 reads TGTGCCAGCCTTGGCGCGGGAAGGGGCACAGATACGCAGTATTTT. Translation gives CASLGAGRGTDTQYF.